The clone carrying this T cell receptor beta chain was detected many times. V lost 4 bases and J lost 10, with 13 bases in between. The CDR3 totals 12 residues. The record originates from a study of regulatory T cells in long-lasting Graves disease. Stated time point: newly diagnosed GD, antithyroid drugs for less than 3 months. The TCR library was made from RNA that had been extracted from PBMCs in TRIzol. Combining iRepertoire HTBI primers with Arm-PCR of CDR3 regions, the authors built TCR beta libraries. One entry per CDR3 protein results from TCRdb running MiXCR on the multiplex PCR reads. The sample holds just over 600,000 distinct CDR3 sequences; roughly 16% are singletons and the top ten take 15% to 20%. The sample was also reused in another study, on T cells in Graves' hyperthyroidism and ophthalmopathy. As that report states: Newly diagnosed hyperthyroidism patients aged 18 to 65 years had disease lasting under 2 months. The HTBI primer set drove a first-round RT-PCR of the TCR CDR3.

The sample was peripheral blood mononuclear cells (PBMCs), taken at new diagnosis, from a patient treated with antithyroid drugs. This clonotype was obtained from a woman aged 30 to 39 with Graves disease. V usage is TRBV12-3 or TRBV12-4 and J usage is TRBJ1-1; D unclear. DNA of the CDR3: TGTGCCAGCAGTTCAGAGCTTGGTAGAGCTTTCTTT. This gives the protein CASSSELGRAFF.